This section outlines one T cell receptor (beta chain) sequence together with its context. Participants had their cohort set by participant-reported clinical history. V gave up 3 bases and J gave up 7 bases, with 14 bases separating them. Germline CDR1 and CDR2: SGHTS and YDEGEE. The CDR3 contains 14 residues. Here immunoSEQ multiplex PCR was the method, and the copy in TCRdb shows in-frame clones only, minus some. The data contain more than 250,000 clones, around 87% of them singletons. The source of the sample is a study of blood T cell repertoires in COVID-19. Sample: PBMCs or T cells enriched from blood (not recorded which). The TCR was taken from a woman younger than 35 with acute COVID-19. The chain uses TRBV5-8 and TRBJ1-5, with unresolved D. The CDR3 sequence: CASSSWASGQPQHF. The CDR3 coding sequence is TGTGCCAGCAGCTCATGGGCCTCGGGACAGCCCCAGCATTTT.